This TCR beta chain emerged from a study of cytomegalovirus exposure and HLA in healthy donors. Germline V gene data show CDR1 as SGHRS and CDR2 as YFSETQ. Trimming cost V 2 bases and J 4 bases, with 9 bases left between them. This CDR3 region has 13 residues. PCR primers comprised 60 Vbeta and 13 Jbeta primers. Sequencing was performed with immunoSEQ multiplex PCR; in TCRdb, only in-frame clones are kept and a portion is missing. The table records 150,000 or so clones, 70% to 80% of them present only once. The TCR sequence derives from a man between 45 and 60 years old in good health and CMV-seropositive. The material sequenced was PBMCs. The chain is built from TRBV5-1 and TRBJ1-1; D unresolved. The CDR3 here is CASSFGGGTEAFF. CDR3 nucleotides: TGCGCCAGCAGCTTTGGAGGAGGCACTGAAGCTTTCTTT.